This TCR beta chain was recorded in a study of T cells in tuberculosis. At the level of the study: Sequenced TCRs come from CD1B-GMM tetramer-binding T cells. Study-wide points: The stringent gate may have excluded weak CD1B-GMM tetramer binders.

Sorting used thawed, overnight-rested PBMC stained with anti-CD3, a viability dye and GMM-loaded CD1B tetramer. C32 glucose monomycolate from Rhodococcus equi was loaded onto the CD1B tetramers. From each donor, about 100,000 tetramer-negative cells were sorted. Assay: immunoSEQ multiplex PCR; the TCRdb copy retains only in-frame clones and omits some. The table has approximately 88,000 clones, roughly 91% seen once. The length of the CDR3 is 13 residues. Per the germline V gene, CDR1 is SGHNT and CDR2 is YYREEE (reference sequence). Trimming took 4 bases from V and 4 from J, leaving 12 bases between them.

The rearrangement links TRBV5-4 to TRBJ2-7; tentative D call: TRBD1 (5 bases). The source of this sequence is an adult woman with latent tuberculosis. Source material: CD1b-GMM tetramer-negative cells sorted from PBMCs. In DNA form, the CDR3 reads TGTGCCAGCAGCGCGAAAACAGGTTACGAGCAGTACTTC. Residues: CASSAKTGYEQYF.